This paragraph covers one TCR beta chain sequence. The antigen remains undetermined. The record originates from a study of cytomegalovirus exposure and HLA in healthy donors. Study outcomes and limitations: Roughly uniform depth of sequencing across donors was assumed in presence/absence analyses. Other equally common chains were less clonally expanded than HLA-associated TCR beta chains, a later analysis showed. Prior analysis indicated that the majority of TCR beta V segments exhibited productivity approximately 87% or approximately 30% of the time.

Unrecorded immune exposures were likely, despite nominal health at sampling. The length of the CDR3 is 14 residues. CDR1 and CDR2 (germline): MNHEY, SVGAGI. Deletions cut 4 bases from V and 6 bases from J, with 10 bases between. A multiplex PCR was run with 60 Vbeta primers and 13 Jbeta primers. This table comes from immunoSEQ multiplex PCR, and its TCRdb copy is limited to in-frame clones, with some not included. The sample comprises over 100,000 clones, just under 70% of which are singletons, and under 6.5% rests with the top ten. This TCR derives from a woman aged 70-85 years in good health and CMV-seropositive. The J gene is TRBJ1-6, the V gene TRBV6-5, with D perhaps TRBD1 (5 bases). The sequenced sample was PBMCs. The CDR3 coding sequence is TGTGCCAGCAGTTTCCGACAGAGTAATTCACCCCTCCACTTT. Translating gives CASSFRQSNSPLHF.